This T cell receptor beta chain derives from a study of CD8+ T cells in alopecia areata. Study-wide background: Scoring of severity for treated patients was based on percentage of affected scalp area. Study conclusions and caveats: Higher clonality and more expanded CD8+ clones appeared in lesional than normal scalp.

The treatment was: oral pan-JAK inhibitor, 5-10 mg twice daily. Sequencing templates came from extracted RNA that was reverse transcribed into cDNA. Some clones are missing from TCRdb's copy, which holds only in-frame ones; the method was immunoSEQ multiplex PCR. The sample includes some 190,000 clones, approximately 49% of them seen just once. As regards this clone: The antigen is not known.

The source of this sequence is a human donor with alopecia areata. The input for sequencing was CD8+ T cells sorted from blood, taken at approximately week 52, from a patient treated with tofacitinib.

The CDR3 coding sequence is TGTGCCAGCAGTTTTGGGACAACAGATACGCAGTATTTT. Residues: CASSFGTTDTQYF. This sequence joins TRBV2 and TRBJ2-3; perhaps TRBD1 as D (6 bases). The CDR3 length is 13 residues. V dropped 5 bases and J dropped 3 bases, with 9 bases sitting between them. Germline lookup yields CDR1 SNHLY and CDR2 FYNNEI.